Reported below is one T cell receptor (beta chain). Its specificity is not known. Only in-frame clones appear in the TCRdb table, and some are missing; sequencing was by immunoSEQ multiplex PCR. The data contain 200,000 or so clones, around four fifths of them singletons. With V trimmed by 8 bases and J by 3 bases, 13 bases remained unmatched. CDR1 is MNHEY, CDR2 SMNVEV, per germline (reference sequence). This CDR3 has 15 residues. These data belong to a study of cytomegalovirus exposure and HLA in healthy donors. Background on the study: The same platform used for the 600 to 750 first-cohort repertoires was also used for the 90 to 150 validation repertoires, as a later analysis reported.

Findings and caveats of the study: Researchers counted roughly 160 TCR beta chains as cytomegalovirus-associated. The tendency of first-cohort TCR clusters to co-occur in the roughly 120 validation repertoires was the finding of a later analysis.

The source is a man between 18 and 29 years old in good health and CMV-seropositive. Sequenced sample: PBMCs. The rearrangement links TRBV27 to TRBJ2-7, with 7 bases lining up with TRBD2. The CDR3 DNA sequence: TGTGCCAGCCGTTCCGGGGCTAGCGGAGGCTACGAGCAGTACTTC. This codes for CASRSGASGGYEQYF.